A single sample gave rise to the 21 T cell receptor beta chains below, sequenced in a study of T-cell memory formation after mild COVID-19. TCRdb re-analysed the 5' RACE reads in MiXCR, keeping a single row per CDR3 protein. The sample carries some 62,000 distinct CDR3 sequences, about 9.4% recorded once. Sequenced material: PBMCs or a T cell subset sorted from them (not recorded which). Receptor source: a man between 18 and 35 years old who had mild COVID-19 (a few samples of this study predate the infection). Cell type and time point are not known.

This clonotype was detected many times. CDR3 in DNA: TGCGCCAGCAGCCGAGCGGGGGGGCCGAATGAGCAGTTCTTC. This translates into CASSRAGGPNEQFF. This chain uses TRBV5-1 with TRBJ2-1; 10 bases agree with TRBD2. The CDR3 runs 14 residues. V lost 4 bases to trimming and J lost 7 bases; unmatched junction nucleotides: 5. Germline values: CDR1 SGHRS, CDR2 YFSETQ.

This clonotype was recorded a few times. V and J are TRBV23-1 and TRBJ2-2; D is unclear. TRBV23-1 is noted as an ORF with a role that remains uncertain. Trimming took 5 bases from V and 6 from J, leaving 7 bases between them. The CDR3 consists of 12 residues. CDR3 protein: CASSTRAGELFF. The CDR3 coding sequence is TGCGCCAGCAGTACGAGAGCCGGGGAGCTGTTTTTT.

This chain joins TRBV7-2 and TRBJ2-1, with 8 bases fitting TRBD1. V was clipped by 4 bases and J by 6 bases; unmatched bases: 2. The CDR3 loop spans 13 amino acids. CDR1 and CDR2 (germline): SGHTA, FQGNSA. The CDR3 protein is CASSWDRFNEQFF. The CDR3 region has the DNA TGTGCCAGCAGCTGGGACAGGTTCAATGAGCAGTTCTTC.

This clonotype was seen repeatedly, ten times or more. The V gene is TRBV29-1, the J gene TRBJ2-3, with 12 bases fitting TRBD2. V lost 1 base to trimming and J lost 4 bases; unmatched junction nucleotides: 0. The CDR3 length is 14 residues. Germline V gene sequence: CDR1 SQVTM, CDR2 ANQGSEA. The CDR3 coding sequence is TGCAGCGTTGAAGCTAGCGGGGGGGCAGATACGCAGTATTTT. This gives the protein CSVEASGGADTQYF.

V gene TRBV12-3 or TRBV12-4 combines with J gene TRBJ1-4; 12 bases are a match to TRBD1. The CDR3 contains 16 residues. V trimming: 6 bases; J trimming: 4 bases; junction bases outside the gene matches: 6. CDR3 protein: CASRSGTGGYNEKLFF. In DNA form, the CDR3 reads TGTGCCAGCAGGTCTGGGACAGGGGGCTATAATGAAAAACTGTTTTTT.

Only a few counts were recorded for this clonotype. V is TRBV9 and J is TRBJ2-7; no clear D gene. The length of the CDR3 is 14 residues. Germline CDR1 and CDR2: SGDLS and YYNGEE. The V end was cut by 0 bases, the J end by 0 bases, with 7 bases between. CDR3 DNA sequence: TGTGCCAGCAGCGTAGACGTGAACTCCTACGAGCAGTACTTC. Its translation is CASSVDVNSYEQYF.

This clonotype appeared a few times. The chain combines TRBV4-3 with TRBJ2-3, with TRBD2 matching over 9 bases. The V gene end was trimmed by 0 bases and the J gene end by 1 base; junction bases not matched to a gene: 5. This CDR3 comprises 17 residues. The germline V gene encodes CDR1 LGHNA and CDR2 YSLEER. CDR3 residues: CASSQELASGGTDTQYF. In DNA, the CDR3 is TGCGCCAGCAGCCAAGAACTGGCTAGCGGGGGCACAGATACGCAGTATTTT.

This clonotype was observed a few times. V and J are TRBV20-1 and TRBJ2-5; 8 nucleotides align to TRBD2. Germline CDR1 reads DFQATT; CDR2 reads SNEGSKA (reference sequence). The CDR3 runs 14 residues. V trimming: 7 bases; J trimming: 2 bases; junction bases outside the gene matches: 9. CDR3 amino acids: CSGARGDSQETQYF. In DNA form, the CDR3 reads TGCAGTGGGGCGCGGGGGGACTCACAAGAGACCCAGTACTTC.

There are many counts of this clonotype. The chain uses TRBV4-3 and TRBJ2-1; 8 bases match TRBD2. This CDR3 is built from 15 residues. Losses at the gene ends were 0 bases for V and 10 bases for J; bases not matched to a gene: 8. Per the germline V gene, CDR1 is LGHNA and CDR2 is YSLEER. The DNA for the CDR3 is TGCGCCAGCAGCCAAGAAACTAGCGGCTCCCGGGAGCAGTTCTTC. Protein: CASSQETSGSREQFF.

This chain links TRBV28 with TRBJ1-6, with TRBD1 matching 8 bases. Germline loops: CDR1 MDHEN, CDR2 SYDVKM. The CDR3 length is 15 residues. J gave up 6 bases and V 6 bases, and 7 bases lay outside the gene matches. The CDR3 nucleotides read TGTGCCAGCAGGAGGACAGGGCGGGGTAATTCACCCCTCCACTTT. Its translation is CASRRTGRGNSPLHF.

The sample holds one count of this clonotype. The V call is TRBV3-1, the J call TRBJ1-4; 8 bases fit TRBD1. The trim removed 2 bases at V and 7 bases at J, leaving 6 bases unmatched. Germline V CDR1 and CDR2: LGHDT, YNNKEL (reference sequence). The CDR3 spans 15 residues. The CDR3 coding sequence is TGTGCCAGCAGCCAACGACAGGGGAAGACTGAAAAACTGTTTTTT. Residues: CASSQRQGKTEKLFF. Variable domain in full (rest from reference TRBV3-1 and TRBJ1-4): DTAVSQTPKYLVTQMGNDKSIKCEQNLGHDTMYWYKQDSKKFLKIMFSYNNKELIINETVPNRFSPKSPDKAHLNLHINSLELGDSAVYFCASSQRQGKTEKLFFGSGTQLSVL.

There are a few counts of this clonotype. The CDR3 loop is CASSFPGGETQYF. CDR3 DNA sequence: TGTGCCAGCAGCTTCCCGGGGGGAGAGACCCAGTACTTC. The V call is TRBV7-9, the J call TRBJ2-5, with 7 bases matching TRBD2. The V gene end was trimmed by 3 bases and the J gene end by 4 bases; junction bases not matched to a gene: 2. Looked up from germline, CDR1 is SEHNR and CDR2 is FQNEAQ (reference sequence). This CDR3 spans 13 amino acids. Supplemented by reference TRBV7-9 and TRBJ2-5, the full variable domain reads DTGVSQNPRHKITKRGQNVTFRCDPISEHNRLYWYRQTLGQGPEFLTYFQNEAQLEKSRLLSDRFSAERPKGSFSTLEIQRTEQGDSAMYLCASSFPGGETQYFGPGTRLLVL.

J is TRBJ1-4 and V is TRBV9; maybe TRBD1 (6 bases). This CDR3 contains 15 residues. Looked up from germline, CDR1 is SGDLS and CDR2 is YYNGEE. V lost 6 bases, J lost 5 bases, and 17 bases lay in between. For the CDR3, the DNA is TGTGCCAGCACCCGTAGTGGACAGCTAAATGAAAAACTGTTTTTT. Amino acids: CASTRSGQLNEKLFF.

The table lists this clonotype with a few counts. The chain combines TRBV25-1 with TRBJ1-5, with TRBD1 identical over 7 bases. Germline CDR1 is MGHDK and CDR2 is SYGVNS. The CDR3 has 17 amino acids. Losses at the gene ends were 8 bases for V and 1 base for J; bases not matched to a gene: 14. The CDR3 DNA reads as TGTGCCAGCTTACAGGGGAAGGTTTGTACGAGCAATCAGCCCCAGCATTTT. Its protein product is CASLQGKVCTSNQPQHF. Based on the CDR3 plus reference TRBV25-1 and TRBJ1-5, the full variable domain is EADIYQTPRYLVIGTGKKITLECSQTMGHDKMYWYQQDPGMELHLIHYSYGVNSTEKGDLSSESTVSRIRTEHFPLTLESARPSHTSQYLCASLQGKVCTSNQPQHFGDGTRLSIL.

The V call is TRBV4-3, the J call TRBJ2-4, with D perhaps TRBD2 (6 bases). CDR1 LGHNA and CDR2 YSLEER come from the germline V gene. This CDR3 contains 14 residues. V was shortened by 0 bases and J by 8 bases, with 11 bases between the two germline ends. The CDR3 region is CASSQDQGGDIQYF. The CDR3 nucleotides read TGCGCCAGCAGCCAAGATCAGGGAGGTGACATTCAGTACTTC.

This clonotype was observed a few times. The gene calls are TRBV24-1 and TRBJ2-2; the D gene is possibly TRBD1 (6 bases). The CDR3 loop spans 12 amino acids. CDR1 and CDR2 (germline): KGHDR, SFDVKD. V lost 9 bases and J lost 6, with 10 bases in between. The CDR3 region has the DNA TGTGCCACCGAGGGGGATTCCGGGGAGCTGTTTTTT. It specifies CATEGDSGELFF.

There are a few counts of this clonotype. This chain connects TRBV24-1 to TRBJ2-5; D unresolved. Trimming cost V 2 bases and J 1 base, with 1 base left between them. The CDR3 spans 12 residues. Germline CDR1 is KGHDR and CDR2 is SFDVKD. The CDR3 bases are TGTGCCACCAGTGATTCCCAAGAGACCCAGTACTTC. It translates to CATSDSQETQYF.

This chain links TRBV3-1 with TRBJ1-2; tentatively, D is TRBD1 (6 bases). Deletions cut 3 bases from V and 6 bases from J, with 8 bases between. This CDR3 spans 12 amino acids. Germline V gene data show CDR1 as LGHDT and CDR2 as YNNKEL (reference sequence). The CDR3 coding sequence is TGTGCCAGCAGCCACGGACAGAATGGCTACACCTTC. It codes for CASSHGQNGYTF.

This clonotype has just a few counts. The chain has TRBV7-2 and TRBJ2-2, with TRBD1 as a possible D gene (6 bases). This CDR3 has 14 amino acids. Trimming pared 5 bases from V and 7 bases from J, leaving 14 bases between. From germline, CDR1 is SGHTA and CDR2 FQGNSA. CDR3 bases: TGTGCCAGCAGCCCAAACAGGGTTGGCGGGGAGCTGTTTTTT. Its protein product is CASSPNRVGGELFF.

This chain joins TRBV20-1 and TRBJ1-5; D possibly corresponds to TRBD1 (6 bases). With 1 base removed from V and 6 bases from J, the gap between germline ends came to 16 bases. Germline V gives CDR1 DFQATT, CDR2 SNEGSKA (reference sequence). The CDR3 contains 15 residues. The CDR3 region is CSARVGGAAGQPQHF. In nucleotides, the CDR3 is TGCAGTGCTAGAGTGGGGGGCGCAGCGGGTCAGCCCCAGCATTTT.

The table lists this clonotype with many counts. The chain has TRBV7-3 and TRBJ2-2; 11 positions agree with TRBD2. This CDR3 is built from 16 residues. The V gene's germline CDR1 is SGHTA and CDR2 FQGTGA. Trimming removed 5 bases from V and 5 bases from J; junction bases left unmatched: 7. This CDR3 reads CASSVTSGESTGELFF. The CDR3, as DNA: TGTGCCAGCAGCGTGACTAGCGGGGAATCTACCGGGGAGCTGTTTTTT.